This T cell receptor (beta chain) stems from a study of regulatory T cells in long-lasting Graves disease. Building of the TCR beta libraries involved iRepertoire HTBI primers and Arm-PCR of CDR3 regions. From the multiplex PCR reads, TCRdb called clonotypes with MiXCR, one entry per CDR3 protein. The repertoire includes hundreds of thousands of distinct CDR3 sequences, about a fifth of them detected once, and more than 20% sits in the top ten. Regarding time point: persistent/refractory GD, antithyroid drugs over 5 years with positive TRAb. PBMC RNA was the source of the TCR library. The patients were enrolled through endocrinology in Xi'an, China. This clonotype was detected only a few times. The CDR3 spans 17 residues. In germline, CDR1 is SEHNR, CDR2 FQNEAQ (reference sequence). V was shortened by 1 base and J by 3 bases, with 15 bases between the two germline ends.

The chain combines TRBV7-9 with TRBJ2-2, with D maybe TRBD2 (6 bases). Sequencing was performed on peripheral blood mononuclear cells (PBMCs), taken when the disease was refractory, from a patient treated with antithyroid drugs. The sequence derives from a female donor with Graves disease. This CDR3 is CASSLGYGRSDTGELFF. CDR3 in DNA: TGTGCCAGCAGCTTAGGATACGGGAGAAGTGACACCGGGGAGCTGTTTTTT.